This TCR beta chain was identified in a study of OX40 agonist ivuxolimab in advanced cancers. V was shortened by 0 bases and J by 5 bases, with 4 bases between the two germline ends. Germline CDR1 and CDR2: DFQATT and SNEGSKA (reference sequence). The CDR3 is 11 residues long. Clones were sequenced by immunoSEQ multiplex PCR, and TCRdb holds only the in-frame ones, with some missing. The sample contains 55,000 to 65,000 clones, around 92% of which appear only once. This clonotype originated in an adult with an advanced solid tumor such as melanoma, head and neck, liver or kidney cancer. The chain employs TRBV20-1 and TRBJ2-5; D unclear. The sample here was CD4+ or CD8+ T cells sorted from blood, taken in a trial of the OX40 agonist ivuxolimab. In DNA form, the CDR3 reads TGCAGTGCTAGAGATAGGGAGACCCAGTACTTC. This encodes CSARDRETQYF.